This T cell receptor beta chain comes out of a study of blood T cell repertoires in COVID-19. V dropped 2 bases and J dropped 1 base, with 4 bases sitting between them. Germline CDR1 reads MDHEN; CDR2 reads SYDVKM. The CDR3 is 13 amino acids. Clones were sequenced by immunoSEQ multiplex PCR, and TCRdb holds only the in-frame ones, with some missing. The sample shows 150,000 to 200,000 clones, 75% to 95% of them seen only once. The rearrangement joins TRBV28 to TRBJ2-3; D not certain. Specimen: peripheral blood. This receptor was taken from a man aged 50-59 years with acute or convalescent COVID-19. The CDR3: CASSLIGTDTQYF. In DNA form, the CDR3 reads TGTGCCAGCAGTTTAATAGGCACAGATACGCAGTATTTT.